The clone carrying this T cell receptor beta chain has just one count. Its antigen is unknown. The CDR3 extends over 14 amino acids. Germline CDR1 is MGHDK and CDR2 is SYGVNS. With V trimmed by 6 bases and J by 6 bases, 4 bases remained unmatched. This entry comes from a study of OX40 agonist ivuxolimab in advanced cancers. Regarding the study as a whole: Clonal expansion in partial responders at 0.1-3.0 mg/kg ranked among the lowest. Clonal expansion by week 6 occurred in CD4+ and CD8+ blood T cells (at 0.1 to 3.0 mg/kg).

Libraries were prepared by immunoSEQ multiplex PCR; TCRdb keeps only in-frame clonotypes and omits some of them. The table lists about 100,000 clones, around nine tenths of them singletons. The starting material was CD4+ or CD8+ T cells sorted from blood, obtained in a trial of the OX40 agonist ivuxolimab. The chain carries TRBV25-1 and TRBJ2-7, with 14 positions matching TRBD2. This clonotype was sampled from an adult with an advanced solid tumor such as melanoma, head and neck, liver or kidney cancer. The CDR3 loop reads CASRVGLAGAEQYF. CDR3 DNA: TGTGCCAGCAGAGTGGGACTAGCGGGAGCCGAGCAGTACTTC.